Shown below are 13 T cell receptor beta chains from a single sample sequenced in a study of blood T cell repertoires in COVID-19. The table came from immunoSEQ multiplex PCR; TCRdb's copy has only in-frame clones and leaves some out. This table has tens of thousands of clones, roughly three quarters appearing once. Sample: peripheral blood. These receptors all come from a human donor in a cohort sampled during active COVID-19.

This chain uses TRBV5-6 with TRBJ2-7; 7 bases match TRBD2. Germline V gene lookup returns CDR1 SGHDT and CDR2 YYEEEE. The junction had 6 bases not matched to a gene; V was cut back by 4 bases and J by 5 bases. This CDR3 has 13 amino acids. CDR3 amino acids: CASSLGRGDEQYF. The CDR3 DNA reads as TGTGCCAGCAGCCTCGGCCGGGGGGACGAGCAGTACTTC.

The V and J genes are TRBV4-2 and TRBJ1-2; the D is unclear. Deletions cut 0 bases from V and 4 bases from J, with 15 bases between. The CDR3 extends over 16 amino acids. CDR1 and CDR2 from the germline V gene are LGHNA and YNFKEQ. The CDR3 sequence is CASSQEVFVEPYGYTF. CDR3 nucleotides: TGTGCCAGCAGCCAAGAAGTGTTCGTGGAGCCCTATGGCTACACCTTC.

The chain joins TRBV15 to TRBJ2-7, with D possibly matching TRBD1 (7 bases). V gave up 8 bases and J gave up 2 bases, with 19 bases separating them. CDR1 and CDR2 (germline): LNHNV, YYDKDF (reference sequence). The CDR3 is 15 amino acids. DNA for the CDR3: TGTGCCACCGACAGGGCCCGGGGGTGCCCCTACGAGCAGTACTTC. Protein sequence: CATDRARGCPYEQYF. The full variable domain, completed using reference TRBV15 and TRBJ2-7, is DAMVIQNPRYQVTQFGKPVTLSCSQTLNHNVMYWYQQKSSQAPKLLFHYYDKDFNNEADTPDNFQSRRPNTSFCFLDIRSPGLGDTAMYLCATDRARGCPYEQYFGPGTRLTVT.

The V call is TRBV30, the J call TRBJ2-3; 7 nucleotides line up with TRBD2. Per the germline V gene, CDR1 is GTSNPN and CDR2 is SVGIG (reference sequence). The CDR3 covers 14 residues. Germline trimming cut 4 bases from V and 4 bases from J; bases unmatched to any gene: 8. CDR3 sequence (DNA): TGTGCCTGGAACATCGGGAGCGGGGCAGATACGCAGTATTTT. The encoded protein is CAWNIGSGADTQYF.

The chain couples TRBV24-1 to TRBJ2-1; TRBD2 is a possible D gene (6 bases). V lost 1 base and J 2 bases, leaving 14 bases between the germline ends. CDR1 is KGHDR and CDR2 is SFDVKD in the germline V gene. The CDR3 contains 17 residues. The CDR3 loop reads CATSDLSAPGAYNEQFF. The CDR3 DNA is TGTGCCACCAGTGATTTAAGCGCTCCGGGAGCCTACAATGAGCAGTTCTTC.

The chain combines TRBV28 with TRBJ1-6, with D hard to call. This CDR3 contains 12 residues. V gave up 4 bases and J gave up 10 bases, with 8 bases separating them. Germline lookup yields CDR1 MDHEN and CDR2 SYDVKM. The CDR3 coding sequence is TGTGCCAGCAGTTATAGAGAATCACCCCTCCACTTT. This translates into CASSYRESPLHF.

The chain joins TRBV24-1 to TRBJ2-5; 10 nucleotides match TRBD1. This CDR3 spans 16 amino acids. Per germline, CDR1 KGHDR and CDR2 SFDVKD. With 5 bases clipped from V and 2 bases from J, the junction kept 7 bases outside the gene matches. The CDR3 coding sequence is TGTGCCACCAGTGGAGGACAGGGGGGACTTCAAGAGACCCAGTACTTC. Translation: CATSGGQGGLQETQYF.

This sequence joins TRBV5-1 and TRBJ2-2; the D gene is possibly TRBD2 (5 bases). The CDR3 covers 15 residues. Germline CDR1 reads SGHRS; CDR2 reads YFSETQ. V was cut by 0 bases and J by 4 bases, with 10 bases left in between. The CDR3 region has the DNA TGCGCCAGCAGCTTGGGGGGAGCCCTCACCGGGGAGCTGTTTTTT. Its protein is CASSLGGALTGELFF.

This chain joins TRBV29-1 and TRBJ1-2; D is unclear. CDR1 and CDR2 from the germline V gene are SQVTM and ANQGSEA. Trimming took off 4 bases at V and 8 bases at J, with 8 bases between the two ends. CDR3 length: 10 residues. The DNA of the CDR3 is TGCAGCGTTGGAGGCGCGGGCTACACCTTC. It translates to CSVGGAGYTF. Using reference TRBV29-1 and TRBJ1-2 for the parts outside the CDR3, the full variable domain is SAVISQKPSRDICQRGTSLTIQCQVDSQVTMMFWYRQQPGQSLTLIATANQGSEATYESGFVIDKFPISRPNLTFSTLTVSNMSPEDSSIYLCSVGGAGYTFGSGTRLTVV.

This rearrangement joins TRBV28 to TRBJ1-2; no definite D call. Germline values: CDR1 MDHEN, CDR2 SYDVKM. Trimming left V 3 bases short and J 3 bases short, with 11 bases between. This CDR3 comprises 14 residues. CDR3 DNA: TGTGCCAGCAGTTTGGCGACGGCGGACTATGGCTACACCTTC. This codes for CASSLATADYGYTF.

The chain couples TRBV7-9 to TRBJ2-3; 14 bases align to TRBD2. The CDR3 is 19 amino acids. Unmatched junction bases numbered 11, after V lost 4 bases and J lost 2 bases. CDR1 is SEHNR and CDR2 is FQNEAQ in the germline V gene (reference sequence). The CDR3 DNA sequence: TGTGCCAGCAGCTCCGGGACTAGCGGGAGTCAAGGTATCACAGATACGCAGTATTTT. Its protein product is CASSSGTSGSQGITDTQYF.

This clone was observed a few times. The chain couples TRBV9 to TRBJ2-1; 9 bases are shared with TRBD2. The CDR3 is 15 amino acids. Looked up from germline, CDR1 is SGDLS and CDR2 is YYNGEE. V was pared by 6 bases and J by 4 bases, with 8 bases of the junction left unmatched. The CDR3 bases are TGTGCCAGCACTAATAGCGGGAGTGGTTACAATGAGCAGTTCTTC. Translated, it gives CASTNSGSGYNEQFF.

The gene calls are TRBV4-3 and TRBJ1-2; D call uncertain. CDR3 length equals 16 residues. V was cut by 0 bases and J by 6 bases, with 17 bases left in between. Looked up from germline, CDR1 is LGHNA and CDR2 is YSLEER. CDR3 sequence: CASSQDPAGAVDGYTF. CDR3 bases: TGCGCCAGCAGCCAAGACCCAGCCGGCGCGGTAGATGGCTACACCTTC.